This T cell receptor beta chain originates from a study of shared clonotypes between healthy human individuals. This CDR3 comprises 15 residues. Germline loops: CDR1 MNHEY, CDR2 SVGAGI. Trimming pared 0 bases from V and 4 bases from J, leaving 12 bases between. Note on this clone: The target antigen is unknown.

Measured with immunoSEQ multiplex PCR; TCRdb has only the in-frame clones, and not every one. The sample consists of about a million clones, over 75% of them appearing once. The study, taken as a whole, reports: Donor scarcity curtailed the genetic and exposure-history diversity represented herein.

This clonotype originated in a man aged 18 to 29 in good health. Sequenced: memory CD4+ T cells sorted from blood. The sample's subset: CD45RA-negative fraction. The rearrangement uses TRBV6-5 and TRBJ1-2; weak D call: TRBD1 (5 bases). The CDR3 DNA is TGTGCCAGCAGTTACTCGGGGCAGGGCCCCTATGGCTACACCTTC. The encoded protein is CASSYSGQGPYGYTF.